These 28 T cell receptor beta chains came from one sample sequenced in a study of blood T cell repertoires in COVID-19. Assay used: immunoSEQ multiplex PCR; TCRdb lists only in-frame clones, some missing. The sample holds roughly 180,000 clones, 75% to 80% seen once. The sample consisted of peripheral blood. Source of these receptors: a woman aged 45-65 years with active or convalescent COVID-19.

The genes are TRBV29-1 and TRBJ1-2; 12 nucleotides line up with TRBD1. Unmatched junction bases numbered 8, after V lost 8 bases and J lost 7 bases. Germline V lookup: CDR1 SQVTM, CDR2 ANQGSEA. The CDR3 has 13 amino acids. Written as DNA, the CDR3 is TGCAGCCTCTTCGCGGGACAGGGGGCTGGCTACACCTTC. Amino acid sequence: CSLFAGQGAGYTF.

The chain joins TRBV3-1 (or the pseudogene TRBV3-2) to TRBJ1-2; D is uncertain. V was pared by 6 bases and J by 8 bases, with 22 bases between. The germline CDR1 and CDR2 sequences are LGHDT and YNNKEL (reference sequence). The CDR3 totals 15 residues. Written as DNA, the CDR3 is TGTGCCAGCAGTCGATTAAGACCCCGGAGCCGCGGCTACACCTTC. Translated, it gives CASSRLRPRSRGYTF.

The chain combines TRBV19 with TRBJ1-4, with D possibly matching TRBD1 (5 bases). The CDR3 is made up of 11 amino acids. In germline, CDR1 is LNHDA, CDR2 SQIVND (reference sequence). With 10 bases removed from V and 11 bases from J, the gap between germline ends came to 14 bases. CDR3 in DNA: TGTGCCACGAGACAGTTTTCGAAACTGTTTTTT. This encodes CATRQFSKLFF.

The gene calls are TRBV28 and TRBJ2-7, with 12 nucleotides matching TRBD2. The V and J ends lost 4 bases and 0 bases, in that order; junction bases with no gene match: 16. The CDR3 sequence is 20 residues long. Germline-derived CDR1 and CDR2 are MDHEN and SYDVKM. The CDR3 bases are TGTGCCAGCAGTTCCCCGCCGGGACTAGCGGGTTCTCCGAACTCCTACGAGCAGTACTTC. This translates into CASSSPPGLAGSPNSYEQYF.

J is TRBJ1-2 and V is TRBV28, with D perhaps matching TRBD1 (5 bases). This CDR3 is 14 amino acids long. Trimming cost V 3 bases and J 8 bases, with 16 bases left between them. The V gene's germline CDR1 is MDHEN and CDR2 SYDVKM. The CDR3 loop reads CASSLTAGKGGYTF. The CDR3 DNA follows: TGTGCCAGCAGTTTGACGGCAGGCAAGGGGGGCTACACCTTC.

This chain links TRBV5-1 with TRBJ2-3; D gene uncertain. The V gene's germline CDR1 is SGHRS and CDR2 YFSETQ. Trimming removed 0 bases from V and 5 bases from J, with 10 bases in between. This CDR3 region has 14 residues. The CDR3 sequence: CASSLGQKKDTQYF. CDR3 DNA: TGCGCCAGCAGCTTGGGGCAGAAAAAAGATACGCAGTATTTT.

The chain combines TRBV5-4 with TRBJ1-6; D might be TRBD1 (6 bases). The V gene's germline CDR1 is SGHNT and CDR2 YYREEE (reference sequence). Deletions cut 4 bases from V and 5 bases from J, with 13 bases between. There are 15 residues in the CDR3. CDR3: CASSVQQGHNSPLHF. In DNA form, the CDR3 reads TGTGCCAGCAGCGTACAACAGGGCCATAATTCACCCCTCCACTTT.

V gene TRBV6-1 combines with J gene TRBJ1-2, with D possibly TRBD1 on 5 matching bases. The CDR3 runs 16 residues. Germline CDR1 MNHNS, CDR2 SASEGT. Trimming pared 0 bases from V and 6 bases from J, leaving 17 bases between. The CDR3 DNA follows: TGTGCCAGCAGTGAAGCTAGCGGACAACGTTCGGATGGCTACACCTTC. Translating it yields CASSEASGQRSDGYTF.

The chain employs TRBV28 and TRBJ2-3, with D possibly being TRBD2 (6 bases). CDR1 MDHEN and CDR2 SYDVKM come from the germline V gene. This CDR3 is 15 amino acids long. Trimming stripped 3 bases from V and 2 bases from J, with 12 bases between. The CDR3 sequence: CASSFRASATDTQYF. In DNA form, the CDR3 reads TGTGCCAGCAGTTTTCGGGCTAGCGCCACAGATACGCAGTATTTT.

This sequence joins TRBV28 and TRBJ1-4, with 7 positions matching TRBD1. Germline-derived CDR1 and CDR2 are MDHEN and SYDVKM. V lost 4 bases to trimming and J lost 11 bases; unmatched junction nucleotides: 4. CDR3 length equals 12 residues. DNA of the CDR3: TGTGCCAGCAGTTGGGACAGATGGAAACTGTTTTTT. Protein product: CASSWDRWKLFF.

The chain has TRBV27 and TRBJ2-5, with 7 positions matching TRBD1. This CDR3 has 13 residues. From germline, CDR1 is MNHEY and CDR2 SMNVEV (reference sequence). After removal of 4 bases from V and 3 bases from J, the junction contained 2 bases not matched to a gene. CDR3 coding DNA: TGTGCCAGCAGTTCAGGGGGAAAAGAGACCCAGTACTTC. Protein product: CASSSGGKETQYF.

The V call is TRBV2, the J call TRBJ1-6; D gene unclear. Trimming took 5 bases from V and 11 from J, leaving 7 bases between them. The CDR3 runs 11 residues. Per the germline V gene, CDR1 is SNHLY and CDR2 is FYNNEI. The DNA for the CDR3 is TGTGCCAGCAGTCCCGGGGCACCCCTCCACTTT. Its protein is CASSPGAPLHF.

The genes are TRBV7-9 and TRBJ1-4; TRBD1 agrees at 10 bases. Germline V gives CDR1 SEHNR, CDR2 FQNEAQ (reference sequence). The CDR3 spans 14 residues. After removal of 4 bases from V and 6 bases from J, the junction contained 2 bases not matched to a gene. The CDR3 loop reads CASSSGTGDEKLFF. CDR3 sequence (DNA): TGTGCCAGCAGCTCCGGGACAGGGGATGAAAAACTGTTTTTT.

The chain carries TRBV7-3 and TRBJ2-5; 8 positions match TRBD2. Germline loops: CDR1 SGHTA, CDR2 FQGTGA. The V and J ends lost 5 bases and 1 base, in that order; junction bases with no gene match: 6. This CDR3 comprises 15 residues. The CDR3 loop is CASSLSGGPQETQYF. CDR3 nucleotide sequence: TGTGCCAGCAGCCTCAGCGGGGGCCCCCAAGAGACCCAGTACTTC.

The rearrangement links TRBV7-2 to TRBJ2-7, with D perhaps TRBD2 (6 bases). The V end lost 1 base, the J end lost 2 bases, and 12 bases lay between the germline ends. The germline CDR1 and CDR2 sequences are SGHTA and FQGNSA. CDR3 length: 15 residues. The CDR3 sequence is CASSLDQTRTYEQYF. CDR3 bases: TGTGCCAGCAGCTTAGACCAGACTAGGACCTACGAGCAGTACTTC.

The V call is TRBV7-2, the J call TRBJ1-3, with D unresolved. Trimming left V 1 base short and J 0 bases short, with 10 bases between. The CDR3 runs 16 residues. The germline CDR1 and CDR2 sequences are SGHTA and FQGNSA. CDR3 sequence (DNA): TGTGCCAGCAGCTTAGGGGCCGACAACTCTGGAAACACCATATATTTT. It codes for CASSLGADNSGNTIYF.

This clone appeared a few times. The chain employs TRBV2 and TRBJ2-1; TRBD2 matches 8 bases. The CDR3 extends over 14 amino acids. V trimming: 8 bases; J trimming: 6 bases; junction bases outside the gene matches: 9. Germline CDR1 is SNHLY and CDR2 is FYNNEI. Written as DNA, the CDR3 is TGTGCCAGCTTAGGAGCGGGGGCCCTCAATGAGCAGTTCTTC. This gives the protein CASLGAGALNEQFF.

In its sample, this clone was seen a few times. The chain combines TRBV3-1 (or the pseudogene TRBV3-2) with TRBJ1-1; D may be TRBD1 (6 bases). CDR1 is LGHDT, CDR2 YNNKEL, per germline (reference sequence). V was pared by 5 bases and J by 1 base, with 11 bases between. This CDR3 region has 14 residues. The CDR3 DNA sequence: TGTGCCAGCAGCTCACAGGGTCGGAACACTGAAGCTTTCTTT. Translating it yields CASSSQGRNTEAFF.

The gene calls are TRBV3-1 (or the pseudogene TRBV3-2) and TRBJ1-5; 9 nucleotides align to TRBD1. The germline gives CDR1 LGHDT, CDR2 YNNKEL (reference sequence). V lost 5 bases and J lost 1; bases outside the gene matches: 3. The CDR3 runs 15 residues. The CDR3 spells CASSAGQGSNQPQHF. The DNA for the CDR3 is TGTGCCAGCAGCGCGGGACAGGGCAGCAATCAGCCCCAGCATTTT.

The chain couples TRBV7-8 to TRBJ1-1; 8 positions match TRBD1. CDR1 is SGHVS, CDR2 FQNEAQ, per germline. J lost 4 bases, V lost 5 bases, and 3 bases had no gene match. The length of the CDR3 is 13 residues. The CDR3 bases are TGTGCCAGCAGCCGAACAGGGGGCACTGAAGCTTTCTTT. Its translation: CASSRTGGTEAFF.

The J gene is TRBJ2-1, the V gene TRBV7-3; 11 nucleotides align to TRBD1. V shed 6 bases and J 3 bases; nucleotides not matched to a gene: 7. There are 16 residues in the CDR3. Germline V gene lookup returns CDR1 SGHTA and CDR2 FQGTGA. The CDR3: CASSRTGGLYYNEQFF. The CDR3 bases are TGTGCCAGCAGTCGGACAGGGGGCCTTTACTACAATGAGCAGTTCTTC.

This sequence joins TRBV30 and TRBJ2-2, with 7 nucleotides matching TRBD2. CDR3 length: 16 amino acids. Germline V lookup: CDR1 GTSNPN, CDR2 SVGIG (reference sequence). V dropped 7 bases and J dropped 1; count of bases not matched to a gene: 12. The CDR3 loop is CAFLVGGGLNTGELFF. In DNA form, the CDR3 reads TGTGCCTTCCTAGTCGGCGGGGGACTGAACACCGGGGAGCTGTTTTTT.

A few counts support this clone. The chain couples TRBV6-1 to TRBJ1-6, with TRBD1 identical over 10 bases. CDR1 and CDR2 (germline): MNHNS, SASEGT. Losses at the gene ends were 1 base for V and 7 bases for J; bases not matched to a gene: 4. The CDR3 extends over 16 amino acids. The CDR3: CASSEGQGAGNSPLHF. The CDR3 region has the DNA TGTGCCAGCAGTGAAGGACAGGGGGCGGGAAATTCACCCCTCCACTTT.

This chain joins TRBV9 and TRBJ1-1, with D possibly matching TRBD1 (5 bases). The V and J ends lost 0 bases and 2 bases respectively, with 11 bases between them. The CDR3 spans 15 residues. Germline V gives CDR1 SGDLS, CDR2 YYNGEE. In DNA form, the CDR3 reads TGTGCCAGCAGCGTAGGACAGTTACTCAACACTGAAGCTTTCTTT. Residues: CASSVGQLLNTEAFF. The whole variable domain, filled in from reference TRBV9 and TRBJ1-1, reads DSGVTQTPKHLITATGQRVTLRCSPRSGDLSVYWYQQSLDQGLQFLIQYYNGEERAKGNILERFSAQQFPDLHSELNLSSLELGDSALYFCASSVGQLLNTEAFFGQGTRLTVV.

The chain combines TRBV5-6 with TRBJ2-1; TRBD1 aligns across 9 bases. The trim removed 3 bases at V and 7 bases at J, leaving 11 bases unmatched. CDR1 SGHDT and CDR2 YYEEEE come from the germline V gene. This CDR3 has 16 residues. The CDR3 DNA sequence: TGTGCCAGCAGCTCCCTAGGGGACAGGGCACCGAATGAGCAGTTCTTC. Its protein product is CASSSLGDRAPNEQFF.

The chain links TRBV5-6 to TRBJ1-4; 8 bases map to TRBD1. Germline-derived CDR1 and CDR2 are SGHDT and YYEEEE. This CDR3 has 19 residues. V lost 3 bases to trimming and J lost 6 bases; unmatched junction nucleotides: 19. In DNA form, the CDR3 reads TGTGCCAGCAGCTCTTTATACCGGGACAGGCTCCGGGGAGATGAAAAACTGTTTTTT. This codes for CASSSLYRDRLRGDEKLFF. Drawing the rest from reference TRBV5-6 and TRBJ1-4, the complete variable domain is DAGVTQSPTHLIKTRGQQVTLRCSPKSGHDTVSWYQQALGQGPQFIFQYYEEEERQRGNFPDRFSGHQFPNYSSELNVNALLLGDSALYLCASSSLYRDRLRGDEKLFFGSGTQLSVL.

In this sample, this clone turned up a few times. The rearrangement links TRBV11-2 to TRBJ2-2; D call uncertain. Trimming shortened V by 7 bases and J by 2 bases, and 8 bases separated the two germline ends. From germline, CDR1 is SGHAT and CDR2 FQNNGV. The CDR3 extends over 13 amino acids. The CDR3 reads CASTLINTGELFF. DNA of the CDR3: TGTGCCAGCACACTAATAAACACCGGGGAGCTGTTTTTT.

The genes are TRBV21-1 and TRBJ1-6; the D segment call TRBD1 is taken from the table without a DNA check. TRBV21-1 represents a pseudogene. The CDR3 runs 15 residues. CDR3 sequence: CASRLGQQCNSPLHF. The CDR3 DNA reads as TGTGCCAGCAGACTGGGACAGCAATGTAATTCACCCCTCCACTTT.